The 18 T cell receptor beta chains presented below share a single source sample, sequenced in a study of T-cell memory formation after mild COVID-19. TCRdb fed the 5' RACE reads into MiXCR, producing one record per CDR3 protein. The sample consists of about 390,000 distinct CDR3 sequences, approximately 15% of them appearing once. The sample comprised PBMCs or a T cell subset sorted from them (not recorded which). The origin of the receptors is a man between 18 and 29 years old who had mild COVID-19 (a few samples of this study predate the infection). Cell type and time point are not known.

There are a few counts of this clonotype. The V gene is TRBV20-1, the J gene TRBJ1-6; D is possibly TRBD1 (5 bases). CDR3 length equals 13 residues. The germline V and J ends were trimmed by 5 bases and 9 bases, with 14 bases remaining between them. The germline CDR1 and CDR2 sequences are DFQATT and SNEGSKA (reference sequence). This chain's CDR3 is CSAPRAQGSPLHF. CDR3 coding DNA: TGCAGTGCTCCCCGGGCCCAGGGTTCACCCCTCCACTTT.

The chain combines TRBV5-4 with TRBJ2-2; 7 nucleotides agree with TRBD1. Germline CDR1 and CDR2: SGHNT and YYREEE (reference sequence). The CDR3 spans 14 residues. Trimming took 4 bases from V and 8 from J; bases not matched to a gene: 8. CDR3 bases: TGTGCCAGCAGCGGGCGACAGGGAGCTGGGGAGCTGTTTTTT. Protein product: CASSGRQGAGELFF.

DNA of the CDR3: TGCGCCAGCAGTCGCGGACGGGACTCCTACGAGCAGTACTTC. Translated, it gives CASSRGRDSYEQYF. The V call is TRBV10-2, the J call TRBJ2-7; a weak D match, TRBD2 (5 bases). The V gene's germline CDR1 is WSHSY and CDR2 SAAADI. V was cut by 5 bases and J by 0 bases, with 11 bases left in between. This CDR3 contains 14 residues.

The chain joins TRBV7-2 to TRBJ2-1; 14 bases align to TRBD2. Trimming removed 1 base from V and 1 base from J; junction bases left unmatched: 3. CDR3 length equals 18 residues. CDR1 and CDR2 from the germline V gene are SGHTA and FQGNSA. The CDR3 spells CASSLGGLAGGSYNEQFF. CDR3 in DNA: TGTGCCAGCAGCTTAGGTGGACTAGCGGGGGGTTCCTACAATGAGCAGTTCTTC. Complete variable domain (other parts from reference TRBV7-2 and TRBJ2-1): GAGVSQSPSNKVTEKGKDVELRCDPISGHTALYWYRQSLGQGLEFLIYFQGNSAPDKSGLPSDRFSAERTGGSVSTLTIQRTQQEDSAVYLCASSLGGLAGGSYNEQFFGPGTRLTVL.

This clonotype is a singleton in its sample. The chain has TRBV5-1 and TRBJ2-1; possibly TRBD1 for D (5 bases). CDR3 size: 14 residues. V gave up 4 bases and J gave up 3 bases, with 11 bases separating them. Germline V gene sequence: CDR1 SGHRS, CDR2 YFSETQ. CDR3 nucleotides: TGCGCCAGCAGCAGGGGCTCGGGCTACAATGAGCAGTTCTTC. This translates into CASSRGSGYNEQFF.

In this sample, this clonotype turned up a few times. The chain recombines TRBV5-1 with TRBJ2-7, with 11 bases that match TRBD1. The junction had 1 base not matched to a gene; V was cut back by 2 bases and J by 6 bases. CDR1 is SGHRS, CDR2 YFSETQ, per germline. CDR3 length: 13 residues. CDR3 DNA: TGCGCCAGCAGCTTTGGGACAGGGGGCGAGCAGTACGTC. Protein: CASSFGTGGEQYV.

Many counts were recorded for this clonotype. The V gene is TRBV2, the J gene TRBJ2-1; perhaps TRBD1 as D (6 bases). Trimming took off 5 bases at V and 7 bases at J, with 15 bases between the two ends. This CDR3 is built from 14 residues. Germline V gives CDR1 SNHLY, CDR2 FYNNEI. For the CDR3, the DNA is TGTGCCAGCAGTCCTTGGGGCAGGGGAAATGAGCAGTTCTTC. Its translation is CASSPWGRGNEQFF. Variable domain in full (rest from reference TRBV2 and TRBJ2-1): EPEVTQTPSHQVTQMGQEVILRCVPISNHLYFYWYRQILGQKVEFLVSFYNNEISEKSEIFDDQFSVERPDGSNFTLKIRSTKLEDSAMYFCASSPWGRGNEQFFGPGTRLTVL.

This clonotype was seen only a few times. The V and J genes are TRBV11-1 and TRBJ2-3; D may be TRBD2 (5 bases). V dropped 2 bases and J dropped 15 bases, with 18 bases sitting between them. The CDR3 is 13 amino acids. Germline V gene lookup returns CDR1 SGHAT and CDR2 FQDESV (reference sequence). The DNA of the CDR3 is TGTGCCAGCAGCTTAACCACCAGCGCGGGCGGTTATTTT. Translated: CASSLTTSAGGYF. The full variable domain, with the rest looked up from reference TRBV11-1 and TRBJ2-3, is EAEVAQSPRYKITEKSQAVAFWCDPISGHATLYWYRQILGQGPELLVQFQDESVVDDSQLPKDRFSAERLKGVDSTLKIQPAELGDSAMYLCASSLTTSAGGYFGPGTRLTVL.

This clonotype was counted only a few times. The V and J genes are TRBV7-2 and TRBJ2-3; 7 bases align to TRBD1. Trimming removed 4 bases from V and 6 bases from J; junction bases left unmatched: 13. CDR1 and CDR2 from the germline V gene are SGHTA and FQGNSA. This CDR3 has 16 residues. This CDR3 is CASSSRGTPGRDTQYF. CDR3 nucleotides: TGTGCCAGCAGCTCCAGGGGGACCCCGGGGCGTGATACGCAGTATTTT.

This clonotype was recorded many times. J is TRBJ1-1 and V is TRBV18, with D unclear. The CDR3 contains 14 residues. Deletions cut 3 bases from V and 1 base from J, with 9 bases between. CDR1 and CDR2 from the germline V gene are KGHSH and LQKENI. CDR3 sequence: CASSPSPTNTEAFF. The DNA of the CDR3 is TGTGCCAGCTCACCGTCTCCTACGAACACTGAAGCTTTCTTT.

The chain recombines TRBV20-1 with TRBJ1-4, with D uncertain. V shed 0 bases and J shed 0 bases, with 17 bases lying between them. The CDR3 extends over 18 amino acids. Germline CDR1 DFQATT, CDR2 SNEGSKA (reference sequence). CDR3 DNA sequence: TGCAGTGCTAGAGATTTTCGGCAGGCGTCGGCAACTAATGAAAAACTGTTTTTT. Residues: CSARDFRQASATNEKLFF.

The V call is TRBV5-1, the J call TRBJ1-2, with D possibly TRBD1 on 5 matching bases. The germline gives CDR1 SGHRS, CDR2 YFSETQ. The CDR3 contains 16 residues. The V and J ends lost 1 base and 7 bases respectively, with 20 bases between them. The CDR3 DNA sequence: TGCGCCAGCAGCTTGTGGGGACCGAAGGGGCGTTCTGGCTACACCTTC. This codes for CASSLWGPKGRSGYTF. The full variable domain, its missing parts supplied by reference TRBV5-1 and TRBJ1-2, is KAGVTQTPRYLIKTRGQQVTLSCSPISGHRSVSWYQQTPGQGLQFLFEYFSETQRNKGNFPGRFSGRQFSNSRSEMNVSTLELGDSALYLCASSLWGPKGRSGYTFGSGTRLTVV.

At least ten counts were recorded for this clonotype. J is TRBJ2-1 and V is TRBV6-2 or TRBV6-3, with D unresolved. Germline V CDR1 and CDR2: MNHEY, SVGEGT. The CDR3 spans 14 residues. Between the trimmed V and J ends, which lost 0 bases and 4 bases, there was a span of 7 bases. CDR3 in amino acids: CASSYSISYNEQFF. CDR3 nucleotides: TGTGCCAGCAGTTACTCAATTAGTTACAATGAGCAGTTCTTC.

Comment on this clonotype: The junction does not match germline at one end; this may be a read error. CDR3 sequence reads: CASSRDLLYEQCF. CDR3 coding DNA: TGCGCCAGCAGCCGGGACTTATTATACGAGCAGTGCTTC. The chain carries TRBV10-2 and TRBJ2-7, with a possible D match to TRBD2 (6 bases). This CDR3 contains 13 residues. Germline CDR1 WSHSY, CDR2 SAAADI.

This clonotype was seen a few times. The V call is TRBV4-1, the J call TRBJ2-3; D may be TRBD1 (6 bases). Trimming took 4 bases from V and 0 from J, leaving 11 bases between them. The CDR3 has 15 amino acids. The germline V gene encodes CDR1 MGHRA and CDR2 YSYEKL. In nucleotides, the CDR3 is TGCGCCAGCAGCCGCGGACAGTTTAGCACAGATACGCAGTATTTT. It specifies CASSRGQFSTDTQYF.

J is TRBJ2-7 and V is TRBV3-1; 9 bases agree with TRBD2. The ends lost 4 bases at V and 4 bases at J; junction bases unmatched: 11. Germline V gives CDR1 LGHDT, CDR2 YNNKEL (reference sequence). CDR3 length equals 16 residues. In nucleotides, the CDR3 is TGTGCCAGCAGCCCATATGGACTAGCGAGGACTTACGAGCAGTACTTC. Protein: CASSPYGLARTYEQYF.

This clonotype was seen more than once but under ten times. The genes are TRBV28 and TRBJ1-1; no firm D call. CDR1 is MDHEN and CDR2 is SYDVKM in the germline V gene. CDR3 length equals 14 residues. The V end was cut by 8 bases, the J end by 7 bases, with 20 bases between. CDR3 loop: CASATPDSGGEAFF. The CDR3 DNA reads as TGTGCCAGCGCTACCCCCGATTCCGGAGGTGAAGCTTTCTTT.

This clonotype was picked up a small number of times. The CDR3 coding sequence is TGTGCCAGCAGCCAGACAGGGGGTAGCACAGATACGCAGTATTTT. Translation gives CASSQTGGSTDTQYF. The V call is TRBV4-2, the J call TRBJ2-3; 9 nucleotides align to TRBD1. CDR3 length: 15 residues. J was trimmed by 0 bases and V by 3 bases; bases with no gene match: 1. Germline CDR1 and CDR2: LGHNA and YNFKEQ.